These 20 T cell receptor beta chains originate from one sample sequenced in a study of identical twins. Each CDR3 protein is one row after TCRdb ran MiXCR on the 5' RACE reads. Altogether about 570,000 distinct CDR3 sequences are present, 9% to 10% being singletons, with the ten largest covering around 3%. This sample also appeared in a second study, on yellow fever vaccine responses in identical twins.

The sequenced material came from PBMCs. These TCRs come from a woman aged 18-29 years in good health.

The table lists this clonotype with many counts. This chain links TRBV5-1 with TRBJ1-4; the match to TRBD1 covers 7 bases. Germline V gene sequence: CDR1 SGHRS, CDR2 YFSETQ. V lost 1 base, J lost 5 bases, and 5 bases stayed unmatched. This CDR3 comprises 15 residues. In DNA, the CDR3 is TGCGCCAGCAGCTTGTATGACAGGGAAAATGAAAAACTGTTTTTT. Its translation is CASSLYDRENEKLFF. The complete variable domain, with remaining parts taken from reference TRBV5-1 and TRBJ1-4, reads KAGVTQTPRYLIKTRGQQVTLSCSPISGHRSVSWYQQTPGQGLQFLFEYFSETQRNKGNFPGRFSGRQFSNSRSEMNVSTLELGDSALYLCASSLYDRENEKLFFGSGTQLSVL.

This clonotype was counted only a few times. The chain combines TRBV4-1 with TRBJ2-5; TRBD2 is a possible D gene (6 bases). Germline lookup yields CDR1 MGHRA and CDR2 YSYEKL. The V gene lost 5 bases and the J gene lost 2 bases, with 15 bases spanning the gap. CDR3 size: 15 residues. CDR3 sequence reads: CASSFDRDSQETQYF. In DNA, the CDR3 is TGCGCCAGCAGCTTCGACCGGGACTCACAAGAGACCCAGTACTTC.

This clonotype has a handful of counts. CDR3 coding DNA: TGTGCCAGCAGCCAGACGGGGGACCCCAGCACAGATACGCAGTATTTT. The encoded protein is CASSQTGDPSTDTQYF. This rearrangement joins TRBV3-1 to TRBJ2-3; the D gene is possibly TRBD2 (6 bases). This CDR3 is built from 16 residues. V gave up 3 bases and J gave up 0 bases, with 13 bases separating them. Germline V gene lookup returns CDR1 LGHDT and CDR2 YNNKEL (reference sequence).

This clonotype was detected ten times or more. The chain employs TRBV28 and TRBJ2-7; D unclear. The germline V and J ends were trimmed by 1 base and 3 bases, with 10 bases remaining between them. The V gene's germline CDR1 is MDHEN and CDR2 SYDVKM. CDR3 length: 14 residues. As DNA, the CDR3 is TGTGCCAGCAGTTTATTCCCCACGGACTACGAGCAGTACTTC. This sequence encodes CASSLFPTDYEQYF.

This clonotype was found a few times. V usage is TRBV10-3 and J usage is TRBJ2-2; TRBD1 might be the D (6 bases). Germline V CDR1 and CDR2: ENHRY, SYGVKD. This CDR3 comprises 14 residues. Trimming shortened V by 7 bases and J by 2 bases, and 11 bases separated the two germline ends. CDR3 sequence reads: CAIKGTLNTGELFF. In nucleotides, the CDR3 is TGTGCCATCAAGGGGACACTTAACACCGGGGAGCTGTTTTTT.

In its sample, this clonotype was seen many times. The chain couples TRBV20-1 to TRBJ2-2; the D gene is possibly TRBD1 (6 bases). Trimming pared 0 bases from V and 4 bases from J, leaving 15 bases between. This CDR3 has 16 residues. Germline CDR1 and CDR2: DFQATT and SNEGSKA (reference sequence). The CDR3 spells CSARDTWTETTGELFF. Written as DNA, the CDR3 is TGCAGTGCTAGAGATACCTGGACAGAGACCACCGGGGAGCTGTTTTTT.

This clonotype has only a few counts. The genes are TRBV12-3 or TRBV12-4 and TRBJ2-1; D may be TRBD2 (6 bases). Between the trimmed V and J ends, which lost 6 bases and 4 bases, there was a span of 16 bases. This CDR3 contains 15 residues. The CDR3, as DNA: TGTGCCAGCAGGGCGGGCGGGACCCTTTACAATGAGCAGTTCTTC. Translation: CASRAGGTLYNEQFF.

This clonotype was seen ten or more times. This rearrangement joins TRBV5-1 to TRBJ2-7; 9 nucleotides align to TRBD1. CDR1 and CDR2 (germline): SGHRS, YFSETQ. V shed 6 bases, J shed 2 bases, and the junction held 6 bases outside the gene matches. This CDR3 is 14 amino acids long. CDR3 bases: TGCGCCAGCAACCATGGGACAGGGCCCTACGAGCAGTACTTC. This codes for CASNHGTGPYEQYF.

The sample holds many counts of this clonotype. The chain uses TRBV28 and TRBJ2-3; possible D gene TRBD1, 8 bases. Germline CDR1 is MDHEN and CDR2 is SYDVKM. The V end lost 5 bases, the J end lost 6 bases, and 15 bases lay between the germline ends. The CDR3 is 14 amino acids. The CDR3 coding sequence is TGTGCCAGCAGTCCCAGGGGGCGGGGGGATACGCAGTATTTT. Amino acid sequence: CASSPRGRGDTQYF.

The genes are TRBV6-1 and TRBJ1-4; unclear D gene. Deletions cut 6 bases from V and 5 bases from J, with 13 bases between. This CDR3 has 14 amino acids. Germline assignment: CDR1 MNHNS and CDR2 SASEGT. The CDR3 loop is CASSGRRGNEKLFF. CDR3 DNA: TGTGCCAGCAGCGGACGGCGTGGAAATGAAAAACTGTTTTTT.

This clonotype was recorded a few times. V usage is TRBV6-5 and J usage is TRBJ2-7; no reliable D call. V lost 0 bases and J 6 bases, leaving 12 bases between the germline ends. Per germline, CDR1 MNHEY and CDR2 SVGAGI. CDR3 size: 14 residues. CDR3 protein: CASSYSAAAAEQYF. CDR3 DNA sequence: TGTGCCAGCAGTTACTCTGCGGCGGCGGCCGAGCAGTACTTC.

The CDR3 DNA sequence: TGTGCCAGCAGCGCCGGACTAGCCAGAGGGGAGGAGACCCAGTACTTC. Its translation is CASSAGLARGEETQYF. The chain recombines TRBV7-2 with TRBJ2-5, with 8 bases that match TRBD2. This CDR3 has 16 residues. J was trimmed by 5 bases and V by 5 bases; bases with no gene match: 13. Germline assignment: CDR1 SGHTA and CDR2 FQGNSA.

This clonotype has only a few counts. The chain carries TRBV28 and TRBJ2-3, with 9 bases identical to TRBD1. Trimming at V came to 5 bases and at J to 4 bases, leaving 10 bases not matched to a gene. The germline V gene has CDR1 MDHEN and CDR2 SYDVKM. The CDR3 is 16 amino acids. The CDR3 DNA follows: TGTGCCAGCAGTCCATCCGGGACAGGGCGTTCAGATACGCAGTATTTT. It is translated as CASSPSGTGRSDTQYF.

This clonotype was counted only a few times. The DNA of the CDR3 is TGTGCCAGCAGTGCCCGGGGGTCAGCAGAGACCCAGTACTTC. Translation gives CASSARGSAETQYF. V is TRBV6-1 and J is TRBJ2-5; D might be TRBD2 (6 bases). The V end was cut by 4 bases, the J end by 4 bases, with 13 bases between. Per the germline V gene, CDR1 is MNHNS and CDR2 is SASEGT. The CDR3 spans 14 residues.

This clonotype was counted only a few times. The rearrangement joins TRBV7-8 to TRBJ1-3, with unresolved D. The V gene lost 5 bases and the J gene lost 2 bases, with 16 bases spanning the gap. CDR3 length: 16 amino acids. CDR1 is SGHVS and CDR2 is FQNEAQ in the germline V gene. The CDR3, as DNA: TGTGCCAGCAGCCCGCGACATACCAACACTGGAAACACCATATATTTT. Translation gives CASSPRHTNTGNTIYF.

This clonotype is deemed medium-sized (0.01 to 0.1%). The chain uses TRBV29-1 and TRBJ1-2; D uncertain. This CDR3 has 14 residues. Germline assignment: CDR1 SQVTM and CDR2 ANQGSEA. The V and J ends lost 6 bases and 0 bases respectively, with 14 bases between them. The CDR3 DNA is TGCAGCGTCCCCTCGGGCCGCACTAACTATGGCTACACCTTC. Amino acids: CSVPSGRTNYGYTF.

There are many counts of this clonotype. This chain joins TRBV6-2 or TRBV6-3 and TRBJ2-7; 7 bases are a match to TRBD1. The CDR3 runs 12 residues. From germline, CDR1 is MNHEY and CDR2 SVGEGT. Trimming took 8 bases from V and 0 from J; bases not matched to a gene: 1. DNA for the CDR3: TGTGCCAGCGGGGACAGCTCCTACGAGCAGTACTTC. Translation: CASGDSSYEQYF.

This clonotype has at least ten counts. This rearrangement joins TRBV9 to TRBJ2-2; the D call may be TRBD1 or TRBD2 (5 bases each). CDR1 is SGDLS and CDR2 is YYNGEE in the germline V gene. The CDR3 consists of 19 residues. Trimming pared 0 bases from V and 0 bases from J, leaving 18 bases between. The CDR3 is CASSVGSGLAPTNTGELFF. The DNA for the CDR3 is TGTGCCAGCAGCGTAGGCTCAGGGTTAGCGCCCACGAACACCGGGGAGCTGTTTTTT.

In this sample, this clonotype turned up many times. The rearrangement joins TRBV6-5 to TRBJ2-1; D not certain. The CDR3 extends over 13 amino acids. Trimming cost V 3 bases and J 7 bases, with 10 bases left between them. Per germline, CDR1 MNHEY and CDR2 SVGAGI. The CDR3 protein is CASSYPATNEQFF. The DNA of the CDR3 is TGTGCCAGCAGTTATCCAGCTACGAATGAGCAGTTCTTC.

The V gene is TRBV7-9, the J gene TRBJ2-5; 7 nucleotides line up with TRBD2. Per germline, CDR1 SEHNR and CDR2 FQNEAQ (reference sequence). With V trimmed by 6 bases and J by 5 bases, 9 bases remained unmatched. The CDR3 totals 14 residues. CDR3 loop: CASRGTSVGETQYF. The CDR3 DNA is TGTGCCAGCAGAGGAACTAGCGTGGGGGAGACCCAGTACTTC. The entire variable domain, with the rest obtained from reference TRBV7-9 and TRBJ2-5, is as follows: DTGVSQNPRHKITKRGQNVTFRCDPISEHNRLYWYRQTLGQGPEFLTYFQNEAQLEKSRLLSDRFSAERPKGSFSTLEIQRTEQGDSAMYLCASRGTSVGETQYFGPGTRLLVL.